These 31 T cell receptor beta chains were all obtained from the same sample, sequenced in a study of OX40 agonist ivuxolimab in advanced cancers. TCRdb's table, derived via immunoSEQ multiplex PCR, lists solely in-frame clones and lacks some. The top ten clones hold 16% of a sample with 20,000 or so clones, approximately 70% of them seen once. The material was CD4+ or CD8+ T cells sorted from blood, obtained in a trial of the OX40 agonist ivuxolimab. These receptors came from an adult with an advanced solid tumor such as melanoma, head and neck, liver or kidney cancer.

This clone showed up just a few times. V and J are TRBV6-1 and TRBJ1-4, with D possibly being TRBD1 (5 bases). V was cut by 5 bases and J by 11 bases, with 12 bases left in between. The CDR3 is 12 amino acids. From germline, CDR1 is MNHNS and CDR2 SASEGT. CDR3 DNA sequence: TGTGCCAGCAGTTATGCGGGACCGAAACTGTTTTTT. This gives the protein CASSYAGPKLFF.

There are a few counts of this clone. The chain carries TRBV27 and TRBJ2-7; D call uncertain. The germline V gene has CDR1 MNHEY and CDR2 SMNVEV (reference sequence). This CDR3 contains 11 residues. The V end was cut by 6 bases, the J end by 6 bases, with 9 bases between. CDR3 region: CASRAGAEQYF. CDR3 coding DNA: TGTGCCAGCAGAGCAGGTGCCGAGCAGTACTTC.

This CDR3 is CASSSAGDTEAFF. Here the CDR3 DNA reads TGTGCCAGCAGCTCGGCCGGGGACACTGAAGCTTTCTTT. This chain links TRBV11-3 with TRBJ1-1; D not certain. This CDR3 has 13 residues. Germline V gives CDR1 SGHNT, CDR2 YENEEA. V dropped 4 bases and J dropped 3 bases, with 9 bases sitting between them.

The chain has TRBV15 and TRBJ2-7; TRBD1 might be the D (5 bases). V dropped 1 base and J dropped 5 bases, with 9 bases sitting between them. This CDR3 has 13 residues. The germline V gene encodes CDR1 LNHNV and CDR2 YYDKDF (reference sequence). The CDR3 loop reads CATSRVRGHEQYF. DNA for the CDR3: TGTGCCACCAGCAGAGTTAGGGGCCACGAGCAGTACTTC. Full variable domain (remainder filled in from reference TRBV15 and TRBJ2-7): DAMVIQNPRYQVTQFGKPVTLSCSQTLNHNVMYWYQQKSSQAPKLLFHYYDKDFNNEADTPDNFQSRRPNTSFCFLDIRSPGLGDTAMYLCATSRVRGHEQYFGPGTRLTVT.

This clone showed up just a few times. The J gene is TRBJ2-3, the V gene TRBV10-3; the match to TRBD1 covers 10 bases. The CDR3 has 15 amino acids. With 8 bases clipped from V and 3 bases from J, the junction kept 8 bases outside the gene matches. CDR1 is ENHRY, CDR2 SYGVKD, per germline. CDR3 sequence reads: CAISGGQGSTDTQYF. As DNA, the CDR3 is TGTGCCATCTCTGGGGGACAGGGGAGTACAGATACGCAGTATTTT.

For the CDR3, the DNA is TGTGCCAGCAGCTTAGGTCCGGGCACCCAAGAGACCCAGTACTTC. The encoded protein is CASSLGPGTQETQYF. V is TRBV7-2 and J is TRBJ2-5; D gene ambiguous. Germline-derived CDR1 and CDR2 are SGHTA and FQGNSA. V dropped 1 base and J dropped 1 base, with 10 bases sitting between them. The CDR3 sequence is 15 residues long.

V is TRBV18 and J is TRBJ1-5, with D possibly matching TRBD1 (6 bases). V lost 2 bases and J lost 0, with 23 bases in between. This CDR3 has 20 amino acids. Germline CDR1 KGHSH, CDR2 LQKENI. The CDR3 coding sequence is TGTGCCAGCTCACCAACCACCCGGACCTCAGGGGCACATAGCAATCAGCCCCAGCATTTT. Its protein is CASSPTTRTSGAHSNQPQHF.

The CDR3 spells CASSVLRGGANVLTF. The DNA of the CDR3 is TGTGCCAGCAGTGTCCTCCGTGGAGGGGCCAACGTCCTGACTTTC. The V call is TRBV27, the J call TRBJ2-6; D not resolved. The germline CDR1 and CDR2 sequences are MNHEY and SMNVEV (reference sequence). The germline V and J ends were trimmed by 5 bases and 4 bases, with 12 bases remaining between them. The CDR3 is 15 amino acids.

The chain employs TRBV11-1 and TRBJ2-3; D gene unclear. This CDR3 contains 14 residues. Germline V lookup: CDR1 SGHAT, CDR2 FQDESV (reference sequence). The V and J ends lost 0 bases and 4 bases respectively, with 8 bases between them. For the CDR3, the DNA is TGTGCCAGCAGCTTAGCACCGGGCTCAGATACGCAGTATTTT. Its protein is CASSLAPGSDTQYF.

This chain uses TRBV28 with TRBJ1-2, with D possibly TRBD1 on 5 matching bases. Germline CDR1 and CDR2: MDHEN and SYDVKM. This CDR3 is 13 amino acids long. V lost 6 bases and J 4 bases, leaving 12 bases between the germline ends. The DNA for the CDR3 is TGTGCCAGCAGATCCGACAGATCCTATGGCTACACCTTC. Protein product: CASRSDRSYGYTF.

The chain recombines TRBV28 with TRBJ2-3; D remains ambiguous. CDR1 is MDHEN and CDR2 is SYDVKM in the germline V gene. The CDR3 contains 15 residues. V was cut by 6 bases and J by 4 bases, with 17 bases left in between. The CDR3 here is CASRYVLRLPDTQYF. CDR3 coding DNA: TGTGCCAGCAGATACGTGTTGCGGCTCCCAGATACGCAGTATTTT. Full variable domain (remainder filled in from reference TRBV28 and TRBJ2-3): DVKVTQSSRYLVKRTGEKVFLECVQDMDHENMFWYRQDPGLGLRLIYFSYDVKMKEKGDIPEGYSVSREKKERFSLILESASTNQTSMYLCASRYVLRLPDTQYFGPGTRLTVL.

This chain joins TRBV29-1 and TRBJ1-2, with D tentatively TRBD1 (5 bases). Trimming removed 1 base from V and 4 bases from J, with 13 bases in between. CDR1 is SQVTM and CDR2 is ANQGSEA in the germline V gene. This CDR3 spans 14 amino acids. CDR3: CSVEGIKGSYGYTF. In DNA form, the CDR3 reads TGCAGCGTTGAAGGGATTAAGGGGTCCTATGGCTACACCTTC. The full variable domain, completed using reference TRBV29-1 and TRBJ1-2, is SAVISQKPSRDICQRGTSLTIQCQVDSQVTMMFWYRQQPGQSLTLIATANQGSEATYESGFVIDKFPISRPNLTFSTLTVSNMSPEDSSIYLCSVEGIKGSYGYTFGSGTRLTVV.

This clone was picked up a small number of times. V and J are TRBV7-6 and TRBJ2-3, with 7 bases identical to TRBD2. The CDR3 loop spans 16 amino acids. The germline gives CDR1 SGHVS, CDR2 FNYEAQ. Losses at the gene ends were 8 bases for V and 0 bases for J; bases not matched to a gene: 11. CDR3 DNA: TGTGCCAGCGGAACGAGTGCGCGGGAGAGCACAGATACGCAGTATTTT. Translation: CASGTSARESTDTQYF.

V gene TRBV7-9 combines with J gene TRBJ2-7; 7 bases line up with TRBD2. CDR3 length: 14 amino acids. Per the germline V gene, CDR1 is SEHNR and CDR2 is FQNEAQ (reference sequence). J lost 2 bases, V lost 3 bases, and 4 bases had no gene match. The DNA of the CDR3 is TGTGCCAGCAGCTTGATGACTAGCCCCTACGAGCAGTACTTC. Encoded protein: CASSLMTSPYEQYF.

The chain carries TRBV28 and TRBJ2-3; the D gene is possibly TRBD1 (6 bases). Looked up from germline, CDR1 is MDHEN and CDR2 is SYDVKM. V lost 3 bases, J lost 4 bases, and 11 bases lay in between. This CDR3 has 14 amino acids. In nucleotides, the CDR3 is TGTGCCAGCAGTTTTCAGGGGTGGGCAGATACGCAGTATTTT. Its translation is CASSFQGWADTQYF.

The CDR3, as DNA: TGTGCCAGCAGCTTATGGTCGGGTGAGCAGTACTTC. Translating it yields CASSLWSGEQYF. J is TRBJ2-7 and V is TRBV7-9; no firm D call. This CDR3 has 12 amino acids. CDR1 and CDR2 (germline): SEHNR, FQNEAQ (reference sequence). The germline V and J ends were trimmed by 2 bases and 7 bases, with 9 bases remaining between them.

The gene calls are TRBV28 and TRBJ2-7; 8 nucleotides align to TRBD1. CDR1 is MDHEN and CDR2 is SYDVKM in the germline V gene. This CDR3 contains 15 residues. Trimming removed 4 bases from V and 4 bases from J; junction bases left unmatched: 9. CDR3 nucleotides: TGTGCCAGCAGTTCTCCGCGACAGGGGAAGTACGAGCAGTACTTC. Residues: CASSSPRQGKYEQYF.

Here the CDR3 reads CASSLAGGVYNEQFF. The CDR3 nucleotides read TGTGCCAGCAGTTTAGCGGGAGGGGTCTACAATGAGCAGTTCTTC. The genes are TRBV6-5 and TRBJ2-1, with 11 nucleotides matching TRBD2. The junction had 2 bases not matched to a gene; V was cut back by 4 bases and J by 3 bases. This CDR3 comprises 15 residues. Germline CDR1 is MNHEY and CDR2 is SVGAGI.

This clone showed up just a few times. The CDR3 DNA reads TGTGCCAGCAGCCAAGGTACAGCCTATGGCTACACCTTC. It specifies CASSQGTAYGYTF. This chain joins TRBV14 and TRBJ1-2; no clear D. The germline CDR1 and CDR2 sequences are SGHDN and FVKESK. The CDR3 sequence is 13 residues long. V gave up 1 base and J gave up 4 bases, with 7 bases separating them.

The rearrangement links TRBV27 to TRBJ2-3, with no clear D. The CDR3 has 12 residues. V lost 6 bases to trimming and J lost 4 bases, with 8 bases between them. Per germline, CDR1 MNHEY and CDR2 SMNVEV (reference sequence). The CDR3 bases are TGTGCCAGCAGCTGGCTTCCAGATACGCAGTATTTT. Translating gives CASSWLPDTQYF.

The chain joins TRBV19 to TRBJ2-7, with TRBD1 as a possible D gene (5 bases). The CDR3 totals 13 residues. V shed 3 bases and J shed 3 bases, with 9 bases lying between them. Looked up from germline, CDR1 is LNHDA and CDR2 is SQIVND (reference sequence). In DNA form, the CDR3 reads TGTGCCAGTAGTATTAGGGGAAACTACGAGCAGTACTTC. This codes for CASSIRGNYEQYF.

The chain couples TRBV7-9 to TRBJ2-3; 11 nucleotides match TRBD2. The CDR3 extends over 15 amino acids. Germline V gene sequence: CDR1 SEHNR, CDR2 FQNEAQ (reference sequence). V shed 3 bases, J shed 5 bases, and the junction held 4 bases outside the gene matches. This chain's CDR3 is CASSLPGLAEDTQYF. CDR3 nucleotide sequence: TGTGCCAGCAGCTTGCCGGGACTAGCGGAAGATACGCAGTATTTT.

This chain uses TRBV2 with TRBJ2-7, with 9 bases identical to TRBD2. The CDR3 length is 16 residues. Trimming took 2 bases from V and 3 from J; bases not matched to a gene: 8. The V gene's germline CDR1 is SNHLY and CDR2 FYNNEI. The CDR3 loop reads CASSESWASGIYEQYF. The CDR3 nucleotides read TGTGCCAGCAGTGAAAGTTGGGCTAGCGGGATCTACGAGCAGTACTTC.

J is TRBJ2-3 and V is TRBV11-2; D remains unclear. The length of the CDR3 is 13 residues. V lost 4 bases and J 3 bases, leaving 8 bases between the germline ends. CDR1 is SGHAT and CDR2 is FQNNGV in the germline V gene. The CDR3 region has the DNA TGTGCCAGCAGCTCGCCCACGACAGATACGCAGTATTTT. This translates into CASSSPTTDTQYF.

The rearrangement joins TRBV7-9 to TRBJ2-7, with D possibly matching TRBD2 (6 bases). With 1 base removed from V and 5 bases from J, the gap between germline ends came to 9 bases. The CDR3 has 13 residues. Germline V gene lookup returns CDR1 SEHNR and CDR2 FQNEAQ (reference sequence). The CDR3, as DNA: TGTGCCAGCAGCTTAGGAGGAGGGAACGAGCAGTACTTC. Its translation is CASSLGGGNEQYF.

The chain employs TRBV29-1 and TRBJ1-2; 8 bases fit TRBD1. The germline gives CDR1 SQVTM, CDR2 ANQGSEA. The CDR3 runs 13 residues. V shed 5 bases, J shed 8 bases, and the junction held 10 bases outside the gene matches. The CDR3 region has the DNA TGCAGCGTTCAGCTGGACAGGGTTGCGGGCTACACCTTC. Translation: CSVQLDRVAGYTF.

This clone was recorded only once. The chain links TRBV6-1 to TRBJ1-2; 9 bases map to TRBD1. CDR1 and CDR2 from the germline V gene are MNHNS and SASEGT. This CDR3 comprises 14 residues. V lost 6 bases and J lost 7; bases outside the gene matches: 9. In DNA, the CDR3 is TGTGCCAGCAGCCGACAGGGGGGGTCTCGTGGCTACACCTTC. Its protein product is CASSRQGGSRGYTF.

A remark on this clone: Other DNA sequences in the same sample also yield this CDR3. The chain couples TRBV28 to TRBJ1-2; D remains unclear. V shed 2 bases and J shed 0 bases, with 10 bases lying between them. Germline V CDR1 and CDR2: MDHEN, SYDVKM. The CDR3 loop spans 15 amino acids. In DNA form, the CDR3 reads TGTGCCAGCAGTTTAAGGCCAGTGGCTAACTATGGCTACACCTTC. Translated: CASSLRPVANYGYTF.

V usage is TRBV7-3 and J usage is TRBJ1-2; the D gene is possibly TRBD1 (6 bases). Trimming took off 0 bases at V and 6 bases at J, with 8 bases between the two ends. Germline assignment: CDR1 SGHTA and CDR2 FQGTGA. This CDR3 contains 13 residues. In DNA, the CDR3 is TGTGCCAGCAGCTTAACCGGGGGCAATGGCTACACCTTC. It encodes CASSLTGGNGYTF.

The chain links TRBV7-6 to TRBJ2-1, with D perhaps matching TRBD2 (5 bases). This CDR3 is 15 amino acids long. Trimming removed 0 bases at V and 5 bases at J, with 11 bases between. CDR1 is SGHVS, CDR2 FNYEAQ, per germline. The CDR3 sequence: CASSLAMGANNEQFF. The CDR3 DNA reads as TGTGCCAGCAGCTTAGCCATGGGAGCGAACAATGAGCAGTTCTTC.

The V gene is TRBV29-1, the J gene TRBJ1-2; D gene ambiguous. From germline, CDR1 is SQVTM and CDR2 ANQGSEA. Trimming removed 3 bases from V and 8 bases from J, with 13 bases in between. CDR3 length equals 12 residues. CDR3 amino acids: CSVDYRVRGYTF. The CDR3 nucleotides are TGCAGCGTTGACTACCGGGTTCGGGGCTACACCTTC.